What follows describes a single T cell receptor (beta chain). CDR3 length equals 13 residues. Germline V gene lookup returns CDR1 SGHNT and CDR2 YYREEE (reference sequence). V lost 7 bases to trimming and J lost 4 bases; unmatched junction nucleotides: 5. Here immunoSEQ multiplex PCR was the method, and the copy in TCRdb shows in-frame clones only, minus some. The table includes about 300,000 clones, more than 80% detected once. The sample comes from a study of blood T cell repertoires in COVID-19. Looking at the study overall: Samples came from the United States, Italy and Spain, spanning acute and convalescent COVID-19.

Either two negative PCRs, clearance, or symptom resolution qualified Cohort 3 donors as recovered. This sequence was found in a woman aged 25-40 years who had recovered from COVID-19. The chain couples TRBV5-4 to TRBJ2-1, with 7 bases identical to TRBD2. Sequenced input: PBMCs or T cells enriched from blood (not recorded which). In nucleotides, the CDR3 is TGTGCCAGCTCCACTAGCGAATACAATGAGCAGTTCTTC. Its translation is CASSTSEYNEQFF.